Listed below are T cell receptor beta chains from one sample, sequenced in a study of blood T cell repertoires in COVID-19. TCRdb's table, derived via immunoSEQ multiplex PCR, lists solely in-frame clones and lacks some. This table has 200,000 or so clones, roughly 81% appearing once. Sequencing was carried out using peripheral blood. The origin of the receptors is an older woman with active or convalescent COVID-19. The CDR3 runs from the conserved cysteine through the conserved F or W. D genes are given only for firm matches. Only part of the rows carry a size: once, few, many, or a class if the clone is expanded.

V gene	clone size	J gene	D gene	CDR3 protein	CDR3 DNA
TRBV2	.	TRBJ2-1	TRBD2	CASSAGRLGLAGGSYNEQFF	TGTGCCAGCAGTGCGGGACGTTTGGGACTAGCGGGAGGCTCCTACAATGAGCAGTTCTTC
TRBV18	.	TRBJ1-4	.	CASSRLLGASNEKLFF	TGTGCCAGCTCACGCCTGTTGGGGGCTTCGAATGAAAAACTGTTTTTT
TRBV19	.	TRBJ2-5	TRBD2	CASSASGSSETQYF	TGTGCCAGTAGCGCTAGCGGGAGCTCGGAGACCCAGTACTTC
TRBV2	.	TRBJ1-6	TRBD1	CASSRRLGQGGSPLHF	TGTGCCAGCAGTCGCCGACTCGGACAGGGTGGTTCACCCCTCCACTTT
TRBV4-1	once	TRBJ1-4	.	CASSQDPGSNEKLFF	TGCGCCAGCAGCCAAGATCCAGGTTCTAATGAAAAACTGTTTTTT
TRBV28	.	TRBJ2-2	.	CASSLRGTGELFF	TGTGCCAGCAGTTTACGGGGGACCGGGGAGCTGTTTTTT
TRBV6-5	.	TRBJ2-3	.	CASSQTSSADTQYF	TGTGCCAGCAGTCAGACTAGTAGTGCAGATACGCAGTATTTT
TRBV2	.	TRBJ2-2	TRBD1	CASSEQGARTGELFF	TGTGCCAGCAGTGAACAGGGGGCTCGCACCGGGGAGCTGTTTTTT
TRBV7-2	.	TRBJ1-6	.	CASSSHTGLASSYNSPLHF	TGTGCCAGCAGCTCCCACACGGGACTCGCGAGCTCCTATAATTCACCCCTCCACTTT
TRBV3-1/TRBV3-2	.	TRBJ2-7	TRBD2	CASSQDRRLAGRSDSYEQYF	TGTGCCAGCAGCCAAGATCGTCGACTAGCGGGTAGATCTGACTCCTACGAGCAGTACTTC
TRBV6-5	.	TRBJ2-1	TRBD2	CASTPGTSGTNEQFF	TGTGCCAGCACGCCCGGGACTAGCGGGACCAATGAGCAGTTCTTC
TRBV6-6	.	TRBJ1-1	.	CASSHTPGDTEAFF	TGTGCCAGCAGTCATACCCCCGGGGATACTGAAGCTTTCTTT
TRBV11-2	few	TRBJ2-2	TRBD2	CASREAGTGELFF	TGTGCCAGCAGGGAAGCGGGAACCGGGGAGCTGTTTTTT
TRBV5-6	.	TRBJ1-4	.	CASKDRPTNEKLFF	TGTGCCAGCAAAGACAGACCAACTAATGAAAAACTGTTTTTT
TRBV6-5	.	TRBJ2-1	TRBD2	CASRLAGGSGNEQFF	TGTGCCAGCAGGCTAGCGGGAGGCTCGGGCAATGAGCAGTTCTTC
TRBV13	.	TRBJ1-2	TRBD1	CASSLKGQGARLGGYTF	TGTGCCAGCAGCTTAAAGGGACAGGGGGCAAGGTTGGGTGGCTACACCTTC
TRBV4-1	.	TRBJ2-1	TRBD2	CASSQPLAGGPDEQFF	TGCGCCAGCAGCCAACCTCTAGCGGGAGGGCCGGATGAGCAGTTCTTC
TRBV12-3/TRBV12-4	.	TRBJ1-1	.	CASSLTANTEAFF	TGTGCCAGCAGTTTAACAGCGAACACTGAAGCTTTCTTT
TRBV5-1	.	TRBJ2-1	.	CASSLVASYNEQFF	TGCGCCAGCAGCTTGGTTGCGTCCTACAATGAGCAGTTCTTC